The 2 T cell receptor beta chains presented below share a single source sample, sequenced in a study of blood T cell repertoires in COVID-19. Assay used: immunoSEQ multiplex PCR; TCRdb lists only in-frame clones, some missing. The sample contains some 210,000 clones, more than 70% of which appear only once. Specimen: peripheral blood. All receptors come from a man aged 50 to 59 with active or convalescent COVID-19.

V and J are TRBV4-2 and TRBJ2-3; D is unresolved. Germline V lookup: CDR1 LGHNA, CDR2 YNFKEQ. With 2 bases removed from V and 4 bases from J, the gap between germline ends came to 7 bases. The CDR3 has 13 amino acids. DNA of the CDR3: TGTGCCAGCAGCCAAAAGTTAGCAGATACGCAGTATTTT. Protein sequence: CASSQKLADTQYF.

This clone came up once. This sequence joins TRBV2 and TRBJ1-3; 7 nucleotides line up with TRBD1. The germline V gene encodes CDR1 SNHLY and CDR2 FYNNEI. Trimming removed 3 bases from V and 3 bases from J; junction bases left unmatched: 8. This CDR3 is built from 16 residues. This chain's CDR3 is CASSDKGARNGNTIYF. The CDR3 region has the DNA TGTGCCAGCAGTGATAAGGGGGCGCGGAATGGAAACACCATATATTTT.